Below are 10 T cell receptor beta chains sequenced from a single sample in a study of blood T cell repertoires in COVID-19. Profiled with immunoSEQ multiplex PCR; TCRdb holds only in-frame clones, not every one. The table shows approximately 330,000 clones, with 85% to 90% occurring only once. Material for sequencing was PBMCs or T cells enriched from blood (not recorded which). Source of these receptors: a woman in her 30s who had recovered from COVID-19.

The chain carries TRBV7-9 and TRBJ2-2; 14 bases map to TRBD2. The CDR3 runs 17 residues. Germline CDR1 and CDR2: SEHNR and FQNEAQ (reference sequence). V shed 5 bases and J 4 bases; nucleotides not matched to a gene: 6. CDR3 amino acids: CASSRLAGGPGTGELFF. CDR3 nucleotide sequence: TGTGCCAGCAGCCGACTAGCGGGAGGGCCCGGCACCGGGGAGCTGTTTTTT.

The chain links TRBV11-1 to TRBJ2-7, with a tentative D call TRBD2 (6 bases). Per the germline V gene, CDR1 is SGHAT and CDR2 is FQDESV (reference sequence). Trimming pared 0 bases from V and 2 bases from J, leaving 8 bases between. This CDR3 spans 14 amino acids. CDR3: CASSLARETYEQYF. In DNA form, the CDR3 reads TGTGCCAGCAGCTTAGCGCGGGAAACCTACGAGCAGTACTTC.

V gene TRBV20-1 combines with J gene TRBJ2-7; D gene uncertain. Germline values: CDR1 DFQATT, CDR2 SNEGSKA (reference sequence). The CDR3 sequence is 13 residues long. With 3 bases removed from V and 3 bases from J, the gap between germline ends came to 12 bases. CDR3 amino acids: CSASSSARYEQYF. In DNA form, the CDR3 reads TGCAGTGCTAGTTCCAGCGCTCGCTACGAGCAGTACTTC.

The J gene is TRBJ2-1, the V gene TRBV6-5; tentatively, D is TRBD2 (6 bases). The germline V and J ends were trimmed by 5 bases and 8 bases, with 16 bases remaining between them. This CDR3 region has 14 residues. Germline assignment: CDR1 MNHEY and CDR2 SVGAGI. The CDR3 here is CASSPQGREDEQFF. Here the CDR3 DNA reads TGTGCCAGCAGTCCCCAGGGAAGGGAGGATGAGCAGTTCTTC.

This chain joins TRBV18 and TRBJ2-5, with 9 bases that match TRBD2. The V segment lost 3 bases and the J segment 2 bases; nucleotides outside the gene matches: 7. Germline V gene lookup returns CDR1 KGHSH and CDR2 LQKENI. CDR3 length equals 16 residues. CDR3 sequence reads: CASSPPARGGQETQYF. CDR3 DNA sequence: TGTGCCAGCTCACCGCCGGCGCGGGGGGGGCAAGAGACCCAGTACTTC. Full variable domain (remainder filled in from reference TRBV18 and TRBJ2-5): NAGVMQNPRHLVRRRGQEARLRCSPMKGHSHVYWYRQLPEEGLKFMVYLQKENIIDESGMPKERFSAEFPKEGPSILRIQQVVRGDSAAYFCASSPPARGGQETQYFGPGTRLLVL.

The chain links TRBV28 to TRBJ1-1; weak D call: TRBD1 (6 bases). Deletions cut 7 bases from V and 5 bases from J, with 14 bases between. In germline, CDR1 is MDHEN, CDR2 SYDVKM. The CDR3 runs 13 residues. The CDR3 loop reads CASTGGQGTEAFF. The CDR3 DNA reads as TGTGCCAGCACTGGGGGCCAGGGGACTGAAGCTTTCTTT.

The genes are TRBV7-9 and TRBJ2-5, with 7 bases aligning to TRBD2. The CDR3 is made up of 16 amino acids. The V gene end was trimmed by 3 bases and the J gene end by 3 bases; junction bases not matched to a gene: 10. CDR1 and CDR2 from the germline V gene are SEHNR and FQNEAQ (reference sequence). CDR3 region: CASSFTPTSRKETQYF. CDR3 nucleotide sequence: TGTGCCAGCAGCTTTACCCCGACTAGCCGAAAAGAGACCCAGTACTTC.

The chain recombines TRBV12-5 with TRBJ1-2, with 10 bases matching TRBD1. Germline V gene lookup returns CDR1 LGHNT and CDR2 FRNRAP. The CDR3 runs 18 residues. After removal of 2 bases from V and 7 bases from J, the junction contained 16 bases not matched to a gene. The CDR3 DNA reads as TGTGCTAGTGGTTTGAGGGGACTTGACAGGGGGCGAATGTCTGGCTACACCTTC. Its translation: CASGLRGLDRGRMSGYTF.

The rearrangement uses TRBV19 and TRBJ1-2; 8 bases line up with TRBD1. Germline V lookup: CDR1 LNHDA, CDR2 SQIVND (reference sequence). The trim removed 6 bases at V and 3 bases at J, leaving 21 bases unmatched. The CDR3 contains 19 residues. The CDR3 loop reads CASSTWRRQGLFFDYGYTF. The CDR3 bases are TGTGCCAGTAGCACTTGGAGGAGACAGGGGTTGTTTTTTGACTATGGCTACACCTTC. The variable domain in full, with the rest retrieved from reference TRBV19 and TRBJ1-2, is DGGITQSPKYLFRKEGQNVTLSCEQNLNHDAMYWYRQDPGQGLRLIYYSQIVNDFQKGDIAEGYSVSREKKESFPLTVTSAQKNPTAFYLCASSTWRRQGLFFDYGYTFGSGTRLTVV.

This clone was observed once. CDR3: CASSSQGLANTGELFF. The CDR3 nucleotides are TGTGCCAGCAGCTCCCAGGGACTTGCGAACACCGGGGAGCTGTTTTTT. The V gene is TRBV7-3, the J gene TRBJ2-2; weak D call: TRBD2 (6 bases). CDR3 length: 16 residues. Germline CDR1 is SGHTA and CDR2 is FQGTGA. Trimming stripped 4 bases from V and 0 bases from J, with 12 bases between.